These 17 T cell receptor beta chains came from one sample sequenced in a study of human T cells and chemical hapten exposure. This sample's time point: patch test 2, 6 weeks after DPC sensitization. Indicated treatment: therapeutic diphenylcyclopropenone sensitization with weekly scalp DPC. MiXCR was run by TCRdb on the RACE reads, yielding one entry per CDR3 protein. The sample includes about 54,000 distinct CDR3 sequences, 7.5% to 10% of them seen just once. The starting material was whole blood, obtained in connection with sensitization to the hapten diphenylcyclopropenone (DPC). These receptors came from a woman aged 50 to 60 with alopecia areata. Some clones in this sample may be carry-over from other donors' samples.

This clonotype was detected only a few times. CDR3 nucleotide sequence: TGTGCCAGCAGCTTAGACTGGAGAACCTACGAGCAGTACTTC. It yields the protein CASSLDWRTYEQYF. This chain connects TRBV7-4 to TRBJ2-7; D is uncertain. This CDR3 comprises 14 residues. Trimming pared 1 base from V and 2 bases from J, leaving 9 bases between. From germline, CDR1 is SGHVT and CDR2 SQSDAQ.

The chain recombines TRBV27 with TRBJ1-1; D is ambiguous. V was pared by 6 bases and J by 6 bases, with 14 bases between. The germline V gene has CDR1 MNHEY and CDR2 SMNVEV (reference sequence). CDR3 length: 13 residues. The CDR3 here is CASSLTWKAEAFF. CDR3 coding DNA: TGTGCCAGCAGCCTGACCTGGAAGGCTGAAGCTTTCTTT.

The chain combines TRBV30 with TRBJ1-1; 8 bases map to TRBD1. The J segment lost 8 bases and the V segment lost 0 bases, leaving 11 bases of the junction unmatched. The CDR3 loop spans 15 amino acids. Germline V gene sequence: CDR1 GTSNPN, CDR2 SVGIG (reference sequence). CDR3 in DNA: TGTGCCTGGAGTGTTAGGGGAAAACGGGACAGGGAAGCTTTCTTT. The encoded protein is CAWSVRGKRDREAFF.

This clonotype was counted ten times or more. The chain recombines TRBV10-3 with TRBJ1-1; TRBD1 matches at 8 bases. Trimming removed 5 bases from V and 2 bases from J; junction bases left unmatched: 7. The CDR3 is 15 residues long. Germline CDR1 and CDR2: ENHRY and SYGVKD. CDR3 DNA: TGTGCCATCAGTCCCGCAGGGGGCCTTAACACTGAAGCTTTCTTT. It yields the protein CAISPAGGLNTEAFF.

This clonotype has only a few counts. The rearrangement links TRBV5-1 to TRBJ2-7; 10 nucleotides match TRBD1. V gave up 4 bases and J gave up 6 bases; unmatched junction bases: 10. Germline CDR1 reads SGHRS; CDR2 reads YFSETQ. The CDR3 totals 15 residues. In DNA form, the CDR3 reads TGCGCCAGCAGCGCAGTGACAGGGGGCAACTTCGAGCAGTACTTC. Protein: CASSAVTGGNFEQYF.

This clonotype was detected many times. The genes are TRBV18 and TRBJ1-5; D is unresolved. CDR1 is KGHSH and CDR2 is LQKENI in the germline V gene. The CDR3 totals 15 residues. V was shortened by 6 bases and J by 6 bases, with 18 bases between the two germline ends. The CDR3, as DNA: TGTGCCAGCTCTCAGGAGGCGGGGTCCGGTCAGCCCCAGCATTTT. Protein product: CASSQEAGSGQPQHF.

This clonotype occurred many times. The chain employs TRBV29-1 and TRBJ1-1, with D unresolved. CDR1 SQVTM and CDR2 ANQGSEA come from the germline V gene. Trimming cost V 1 base and J 4 bases, with 7 bases left between them. CDR3 length: 12 residues. In DNA, the CDR3 is TGCAGCGTTGAAGCCCGTAGCACTGAAGCTTTCTTT. Its protein is CSVEARSTEAFF. Combining the CDR3 with reference TRBV29-1 and TRBJ1-1 gives the whole variable domain SAVISQKPSRDICQRGTSLTIQCQVDSQVTMMFWYRQQPGQSLTLIATANQGSEATYESGFVIDKFPISRPNLTFSTLTVSNMSPEDSSIYLCSVEARSTEAFFGQGTRLTVV.

This clonotype turned up a few times. The J gene is TRBJ2-4, the V gene TRBV7-2; the D gene is possibly TRBD1 (5 bases). CDR1 is SGHTA and CDR2 is FQGNSA in the germline V gene. Deletions cut 2 bases from V and 10 bases from J, with 15 bases between. This CDR3 spans 14 amino acids. CDR3 bases: TGTGCCAGCAGCTTAAGGAAGGGGTTCGAAATTCAGTACTTC. Protein product: CASSLRKGFEIQYF.

This clonotype was detected many times. The V and J genes are TRBV29-1 and TRBJ1-4; D might be TRBD1 (5 bases). The V end was cut by 5 bases, the J end by 4 bases, with 8 bases between. This CDR3 has 12 amino acids. Germline CDR1 is SQVTM and CDR2 is ANQGSEA. CDR3 sequence: CSVRQNNEKLFF. Here the CDR3 DNA reads TGCAGCGTTAGACAGAATAATGAAAAACTGTTTTTT. Full variable domain (missing parts from reference TRBV29-1 and TRBJ1-4): SAVISQKPSRDICQRGTSLTIQCQVDSQVTMMFWYRQQPGQSLTLIATANQGSEATYESGFVIDKFPISRPNLTFSTLTVSNMSPEDSSIYLCSVRQNNEKLFFGSGTQLSVL.

This clonotype appeared a few times. The chain combines TRBV28 with TRBJ2-2; the D is unclear. Germline lookup yields CDR1 MDHEN and CDR2 SYDVKM. V was pared by 8 bases and J by 4 bases, with 2 bases between. The CDR3 totals 10 residues. The CDR3 DNA reads TGTGCCAGCGGCACCGGGGAGCTGTTTTTT. Amino acid sequence: CASGTGELFF.

V is TRBV7-6 and J is TRBJ2-2, with D unresolved. Trimming cost V 1 base and J 0 bases, with 3 bases left between them. Germline values: CDR1 SGHVS, CDR2 FNYEAQ. The CDR3 is made up of 14 amino acids. CDR3 residues: CASSLGTNTGELFF. In DNA form, the CDR3 reads TGTGCCAGCAGCTTAGGTACGAACACCGGGGAGCTGTTTTTT.

This clonotype appeared many times. The rearrangement uses TRBV11-2 and TRBJ2-2; D unresolved. Trimming cost V 4 bases and J 5 bases, with 5 bases left between them. This CDR3 has 12 amino acids. The germline CDR1 and CDR2 sequences are SGHAT and FQNNGV. CDR3 coding DNA: TGTGCCAGCAGCTCGACAACCGGGGAGCTGTTTTTT. Translated, it gives CASSSTTGELFF. The complete variable domain, with remaining parts taken from reference TRBV11-2 and TRBJ2-2, reads EAGVAQSPRYKIIEKRQSVAFWCNPISGHATLYWYQQILGQGPKLLIQFQNNGVVDDSQLPKDRFSAERLKGVDSTLKIQPAKLEDSAVYLCASSSTTGELFFGEGSRLTVL.

This clonotype was seen a handful of times. This chain links TRBV6-2 or TRBV6-3 with TRBJ1-1, with D hard to call. CDR1 is MNHEY and CDR2 is SVGEGT in the germline V gene. V lost 5 bases and J 7 bases, leaving 8 bases between the germline ends. The CDR3 contains 11 residues. CDR3: CASSTGSEAFF. CDR3 DNA: TGTGCCAGCAGTACGGGGAGTGAAGCTTTCTTT.

This clonotype was seen ten or more times. The V gene is TRBV18, the J gene TRBJ1-6; a possible D gene is TRBD1 (6 bases). This CDR3 is built from 16 residues. V was shortened by 3 bases and J by 0 bases, with 9 bases between the two germline ends. CDR1 is KGHSH, CDR2 LQKENI, per germline. The DNA of the CDR3 is TGTGCCAGCTCACCTCAGGGGAGCTCCTATAATTCACCCCTCCACTTT. This encodes CASSPQGSSYNSPLHF.

The sample holds a few counts of this clonotype. The chain combines TRBV5-6 with TRBJ2-5, with D possibly being TRBD1 (5 bases). With 1 base removed from V and 0 bases from J, the gap between germline ends came to 10 bases. The CDR3 is 15 amino acids. The germline V gene encodes CDR1 SGHDT and CDR2 YYEEEE. The chain's CDR3 is CASSLNAGYQETQYF. DNA for the CDR3: TGTGCCAGCAGCTTGAACGCAGGGTACCAAGAGACCCAGTACTTC. The full variable domain, completed using reference TRBV5-6 and TRBJ2-5, is DAGVTQSPTHLIKTRGQQVTLRCSPKSGHDTVSWYQQALGQGPQFIFQYYEEEERQRGNFPDRFSGHQFPNYSSELNVNALLLGDSALYLCASSLNAGYQETQYFGPGTRLLVL.

The V and J genes are TRBV11-2 and TRBJ2-1; TRBD2 aligns across 8 bases. The V gene end was trimmed by 4 bases and the J gene end by 10 bases; junction bases not matched to a gene: 12. The CDR3 contains 15 residues. The germline CDR1 and CDR2 sequences are SGHAT and FQNNGV. The DNA of the CDR3 is TGTGCCAGCAGCTCCACAGCGGGGGAAGTAGGCGAGCAGTTCTTC. It specifies CASSSTAGEVGEQFF.

This clonotype was seen more than once but under ten times. The rearrangement uses TRBV7-9 and TRBJ1-2; no clear D gene. Trimming stripped 1 base from V and 2 bases from J, with 11 bases between. Germline CDR1 reads SEHNR; CDR2 reads FQNEAQ (reference sequence). The CDR3 length is 15 residues. The CDR3 protein is CASSLGVGRNYGYTF. CDR3 DNA sequence: TGTGCCAGCAGCTTAGGCGTTGGCAGAAACTATGGCTACACCTTC. Looking up the rest from reference TRBV7-9 and TRBJ1-2 gives the full variable domain: DTGVSQNPRHKITKRGQNVTFRCDPISEHNRLYWYRQTLGQGPEFLTYFQNEAQLEKSRLLSDRFSAERPKGSFSTLEIQRTEQGDSAMYLCASSLGVGRNYGYTFGSGTRLTVV.